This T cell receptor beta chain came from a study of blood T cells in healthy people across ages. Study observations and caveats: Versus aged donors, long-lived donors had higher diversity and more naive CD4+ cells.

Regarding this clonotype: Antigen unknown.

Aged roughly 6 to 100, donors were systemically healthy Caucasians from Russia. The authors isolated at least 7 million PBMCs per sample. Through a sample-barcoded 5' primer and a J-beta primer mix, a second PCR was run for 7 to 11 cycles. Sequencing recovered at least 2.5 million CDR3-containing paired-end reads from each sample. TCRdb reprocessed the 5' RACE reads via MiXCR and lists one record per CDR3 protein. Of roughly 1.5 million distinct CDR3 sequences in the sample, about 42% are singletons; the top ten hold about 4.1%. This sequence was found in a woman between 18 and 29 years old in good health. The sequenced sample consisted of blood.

The CDR3 region is CASSQEMTSGVDTQYF. CDR3 DNA: TGCGCCAGCAGCCAAGAAATGACTAGCGGGGTAGATACGCAGTATTTT. This chain joins TRBV4-1 and TRBJ2-3; 11 bases are shared with TRBD2. CDR1 is MGHRA and CDR2 is YSYEKL in the germline V gene. Trimming took 0 bases from V and 5 from J; bases not matched to a gene: 4. The length of the CDR3 is 16 residues.